The rows below give T cell receptor beta chains drawn from one sample of a study of CD8+ T cells in alopecia areata. Data came from immunoSEQ multiplex PCR; TCRdb stores just in-frame clones and leaves some out. The sample consists of roughly 200,000 clones, roughly 50% of them appearing once. This specimen consisted of CD8+ T cells sorted from blood, obtained at week 24, from a patient treated with tofacitinib. The receptors derive from a human donor with alopecia areata. Each CDR3 is given with its conserved first and last residue. The order of the fields is J gene, D gene, clone size, V gene, CDR3 protein, CDR3 DNA. D genes are given only for firm matches. Part of the rows lack a size; the others show once, few, many or a class for expanded clones.

j_call: TRBJ2-2; d_call: TRBD1; clone_size: NA; v_call: TRBV29-1; cdr3_aa: CSVNDRGDWSGELFF; cdr3_nt: TGCAGCGTTAACGACAGGGGTGATTGGTCCGGGGAGCTGTTTTTT
j_call: TRBJ1-2; d_call: TRBD1; clone_size: NA; v_call: TRBV30; cdr3_aa: CAWSGGTGDYGYTF; cdr3_nt: TGTGCCTGGAGCGGCGGTACAGGGGACTATGGCTACACCTTC
j_call: TRBJ2-6; d_call: NA; clone_size: NA; v_call: TRBV27; cdr3_aa: CASSSRPPSNAGANVLTF; cdr3_nt: TGTGCCAGCAGTTCCCGACCCCCCTCTAACGCTGGGGCCAACGTCCTGACTTTC
j_call: TRBJ2-1; d_call: NA; clone_size: NA; v_call: TRBV29-1; cdr3_aa: CSFMEGGSYNEQFF; cdr3_nt: TGCAGCTTCATGGAGGGGGGATCCTACAATGAGCAGTTCTTC
j_call: TRBJ1-1; d_call: NA; clone_size: once; v_call: TRBV29-1; cdr3_aa: CSVTEKYMNTEAFF; cdr3_nt: TGCAGCGTGACAGAGAAGTACATGAACACTGAAGCTTTCTTT
j_call: TRBJ1-1; d_call: NA; clone_size: NA; v_call: TRBV14; cdr3_aa: CASSQDPGNTEAFF; cdr3_nt: TGTGCCAGCAGCCAAGATCCAGGGAACACTGAAGCTTTCTTT
j_call: TRBJ2-1; d_call: NA; clone_size: NA; v_call: TRBV6-5; cdr3_aa: CASSYLGDNEQFF; cdr3_nt: TGTGCCAGCAGTTACTTAGGGGACAATGAGCAGTTCTTC
j_call: TRBJ2-1; d_call: TRBD1; clone_size: once; v_call: TRBV9; cdr3_aa: CASSEGQGMDEQFF; cdr3_nt: TGTGCCAGCAGCGAGGGACAGGGCATGGATGAGCAGTTCTTC
j_call: TRBJ2-4; d_call: NA; clone_size: NA; v_call: TRBV5-7; cdr3_aa: CASSLVALRRIAKNIQYF; cdr3_nt: TGTGCCAGCAGCTTGGTAGCCCTGAGGCGAATAGCCAAAAACATTCAGTACTTC
j_call: TRBJ2-3; d_call: NA; clone_size: NA; v_call: TRBV29-1; cdr3_aa: CSVEEGQGQYF; cdr3_nt: TGCAGCGTTGAGGAGGGGCAGGGGCAGTATTTT
j_call: TRBJ2-5; d_call: NA; clone_size: NA; v_call: TRBV2; cdr3_aa: CASSGGLQETQYF; cdr3_nt: TGTGCCAGCAGTGGGGGACTGCAAGAGACCCAGTACTTC
j_call: TRBJ2-1; d_call: NA; clone_size: NA; v_call: TRBV15; cdr3_aa: CATSWPGAGAKSNEQFF; cdr3_nt: TGTGCCACCAGCTGGCCGGGCGCGGGGGCGAAGAGTAATGAGCAGTTCTTC
j_call: TRBJ2-2; d_call: NA; clone_size: few; v_call: TRBV27; cdr3_aa: CASSPGLGSGELFF; cdr3_nt: TGTGCCAGCAGTCCAGGACTGGGCAGCGGGGAGCTGTTTTTT
j_call: TRBJ2-1; d_call: NA; clone_size: NA; v_call: TRBV5-1; cdr3_aa: CASSLDGGTYNEQFF; cdr3_nt: TGCGCCAGCAGCTTGGATGGGGGAACCTACAATGAGCAGTTCTTC
j_call: TRBJ1-2; d_call: TRBD1; clone_size: NA; v_call: TRBV29-1; cdr3_aa: CSVGRQGEKYGYTF; cdr3_nt: TGCAGCGTAGGACGACAGGGGGAGAAGTATGGCTACACCTTC
j_call: TRBJ1-3; d_call: NA; clone_size: NA; v_call: TRBV9; cdr3_aa: CASSGVPGTGSGNTIYF; cdr3_nt: TGTGCCAGCAGCGGCGTACCCGGGACCGGCTCTGGAAACACCATATATTTT
j_call: TRBJ2-7; d_call: NA; clone_size: few; v_call: TRBV29-1; cdr3_aa: CSVEGEVRGTSYEQYF; cdr3_nt: TGCAGCGTTGAAGGGGAAGTTCGGGGAACCTCCTACGAGCAGTACTTC
j_call: TRBJ2-7; d_call: TRBD1; clone_size: NA; v_call: TRBV30; cdr3_aa: CAWRAGGLGEQYF; cdr3_nt: TGTGCCTGGAGGGCAGGGGGCCTTGGCGAGCAGTACTTC
j_call: TRBJ2-1; d_call: NA; clone_size: NA; v_call: TRBV7-6; cdr3_aa: CASSLGLPLGNEQFF; cdr3_nt: TGTGCCAGCAGCTTAGGCCTGCCCCTAGGCAATGAGCAGTTCTTC
j_call: TRBJ1-4; d_call: NA; clone_size: NA; v_call: TRBV5-1; cdr3_aa: CASSLRTVNEKLFF; cdr3_nt: TGCGCCAGCAGCTTGAGGACGGTTAATGAAAAACTGTTTTTT
j_call: TRBJ2-6; d_call: NA; clone_size: NA; v_call: TRBV5-6; cdr3_aa: CASSLVSSGANVLTF; cdr3_nt: TGTGCCAGCAGCTTGGTGAGCTCTGGGGCCAACGTCCTGACTTTC
j_call: TRBJ2-1; d_call: TRBD2; clone_size: NA; v_call: TRBV30; cdr3_aa: CAWTADGGGQQFF; cdr3_nt: TGTGCCTGGACTGCCGACGGCGGGGGTCAGCAGTTCTTC
j_call: TRBJ1-6; d_call: NA; clone_size: NA; v_call: TRBV30; cdr3_aa: CAWSGSSYNSPLHF; cdr3_nt: TGTGCCTGGAGTGGAAGCTCCTATAATTCACCCCTCCACTTT